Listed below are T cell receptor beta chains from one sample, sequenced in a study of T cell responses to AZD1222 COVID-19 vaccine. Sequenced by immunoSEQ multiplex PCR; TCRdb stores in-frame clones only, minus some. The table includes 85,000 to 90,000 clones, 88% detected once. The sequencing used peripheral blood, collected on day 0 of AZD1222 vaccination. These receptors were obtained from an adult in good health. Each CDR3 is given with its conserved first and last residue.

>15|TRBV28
CASSLYQGSTYEQYF
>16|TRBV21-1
CASSKDRGLSLHEQYF
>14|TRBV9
CASAPGGLSMRQFF
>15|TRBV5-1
CASSLADSFNSPLHF
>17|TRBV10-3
CAISKWGSGANTGELFF
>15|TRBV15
CATSGGTSGDNEQFF
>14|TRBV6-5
CASRAGFSNQPQHF
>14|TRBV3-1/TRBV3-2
CASSPSQVPRPQHF
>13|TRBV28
CASSRRDYSPLHF
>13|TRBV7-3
CASSSGGTDTQYF
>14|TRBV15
CATSRDKIGDEQYF
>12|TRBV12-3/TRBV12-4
CASGSTTDTQYF
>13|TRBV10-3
CAISEGAGETQYF
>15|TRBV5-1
CASSSGPGGNTEAFF
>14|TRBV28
CASRNQGSNQPQHF
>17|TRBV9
CASSVALAGDGTGELFF
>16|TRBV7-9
CASSPPSSGTAHEQYF
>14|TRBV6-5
CASSYSRINEKLFF
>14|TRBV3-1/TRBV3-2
CASSQDEGERSQYF
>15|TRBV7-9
CASSFLTGFGEKLFF
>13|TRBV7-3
CASSTRDEDTQYF
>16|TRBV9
CASSDGTSGSIDTQYF
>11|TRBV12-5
CARKGNQPQHF
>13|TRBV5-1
CASSRTANTEAFF
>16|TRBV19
CASSPSTGTLTREQYF
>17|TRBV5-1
CASSSPRGQRFADTQYF
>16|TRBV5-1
CASSLLGAGVGQTQYF
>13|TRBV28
CASSSRQEETQYF
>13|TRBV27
CASSRQGTQPQHF
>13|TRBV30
CAWSVGKQGEAFF
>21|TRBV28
CASSLYIGKWVRRESNQPQHF
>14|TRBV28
CASSLPGPIYGYTF
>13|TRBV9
CASSVTPRNTQYF
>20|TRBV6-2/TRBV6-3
CASSYRPTGAVFLPDYEQYF
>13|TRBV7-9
CASNAGPSYEQYF
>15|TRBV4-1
CASSQGIGSGNTIYF
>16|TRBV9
CASNLWGDRPTDTQYF
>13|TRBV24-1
CATTGQAYNEQFF